A single T cell receptor beta chain is shown here with its context. The antigen remains unidentified. The PCR had 60 Vbeta and 13 Jbeta primers. Libraries were prepared by immunoSEQ multiplex PCR; TCRdb keeps only in-frame clonotypes and omits some of them. The sample consists of about 130,000 clones, 70% to 85% of them appearing once. The data originate from a study of cytomegalovirus exposure and HLA in healthy donors. Study overall: The 120 million or so unique TCR beta sequences, from around 200 million T cells, were found by an earlier analysis.

Germline CDR1 SGDLS, CDR2 YYNGEE. V lost 5 bases and J 8 bases, leaving 10 bases between the germline ends. CDR3 length: 11 residues. Study outcomes and limitations: Cytomegalovirus status was reportedly diagnosed by the classifier with high specificity and sensitivity. The presence/absence work took it that sequencing depth was about the same across donors.

Sequenced material: PBMCs. The genes are TRBV9 and TRBJ1-2; no definite D call. The sequence was collected from a man aged 50-59 years in good health and CMV-seronegative. Written as DNA, the CDR3 is TGTGCCAGCAGTGATACACGCGGCTACACCTTC. It translates to CASSDTRGYTF.